This TCR beta chain comes out of a study of blood T cell repertoires in COVID-19. Germline V gives CDR1 SNHLY, CDR2 FYNNEI. Trimming shortened V by 8 bases and J by 0 bases, and 10 bases separated the two germline ends. The CDR3 has 14 amino acids. TCRdb keeps only in-frame clones here, not all; method: immunoSEQ multiplex PCR. The table lists tens of thousands of clones, more than 90% of them singletons, with about 4.5% in the top ten. Sequencing input: peripheral blood. The sequence was obtained from a human donor with active COVID-19. The donor label of this sample is uncertain. The genes are TRBV2 and TRBJ2-2, with D unresolved. The CDR3 spells CASQRSSNTGELFF. The CDR3, as DNA: TGTGCCAGCCAGCGTAGTTCGAACACCGGGGAGCTGTTTTTT. Variable domain in full (rest from reference TRBV2 and TRBJ2-2): EPEVTQTPSHQVTQMGQEVILRCVPISNHLYFYWYRQILGQKVEFLVSFYNNEISEKSEIFDDQFSVERPDGSNFTLKIRSTKLEDSAMYFCASQRSSNTGELFFGEGSRLTVL.